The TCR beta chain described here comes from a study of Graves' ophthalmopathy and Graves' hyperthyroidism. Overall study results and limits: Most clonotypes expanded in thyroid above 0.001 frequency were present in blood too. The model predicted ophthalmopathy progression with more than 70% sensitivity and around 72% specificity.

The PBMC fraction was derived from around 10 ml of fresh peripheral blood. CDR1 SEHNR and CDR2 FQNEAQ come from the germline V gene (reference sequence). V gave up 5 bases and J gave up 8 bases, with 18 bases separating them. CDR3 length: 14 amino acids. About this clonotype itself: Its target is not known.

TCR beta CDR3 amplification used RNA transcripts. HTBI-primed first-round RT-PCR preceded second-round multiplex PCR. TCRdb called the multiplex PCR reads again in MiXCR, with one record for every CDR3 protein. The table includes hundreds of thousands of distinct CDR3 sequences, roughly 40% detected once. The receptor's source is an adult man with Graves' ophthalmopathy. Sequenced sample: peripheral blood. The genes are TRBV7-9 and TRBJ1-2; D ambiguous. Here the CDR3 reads CASSPRPSSSGYTF. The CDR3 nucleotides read TGTGCCAGCAGCCCGCGACCAAGCAGTTCAGGCTACACCTTC.